This T cell receptor beta chain was found in a study of early T cells in non-severe SARS-CoV-2 infection. About the study: Chains were not paired, and sequencing was done on bulk RNA from unsorted whole blood.

Ten or more counts support this clonotype. CDR1 is MGHRA, CDR2 YSYEKL, per germline. Between the trimmed V and J ends, which lost 4 bases and 4 bases, there was a span of 10 bases. This CDR3 has 14 residues. TCRdb re-called the 5' RACE reads with MiXCR, one entry per CDR3 protein. The sample records around 110,000 distinct CDR3 sequences, around 10% being singletons. The sample taken for sequencing was whole blood. This TCR was sampled from an adult who was a healthcare worker with PCR-confirmed SARS-CoV-2 infection or an uninfected control (not recorded which). V and J are TRBV4-1 and TRBJ1-4; possibly TRBD1 for D (5 bases). The CDR3: CASSLGPNNEKLFF. The CDR3 DNA is TGCGCCAGCAGCCTGGGACCTAATAATGAAAAACTGTTTTTT.